The text below deals with one T cell receptor beta chain. Its antigen remains unknown. The CDR3 contains 13 residues. CDR1 and CDR2 (germline): MNHEY, SMNVEV (reference sequence). Deletions cut 6 bases from V and 7 bases from J, with 16 bases between. This record belongs to a study of blood T cells in healthy people across ages. The study, taken as a whole, reports: Donor CMV status was unknown, possibly confounding expanded clonotype changes.

Alongside a J-beta primer mix, a sample-barcoded 5' primer served in a second PCR lasting about 6 to 12 cycles. Unique molecular identifiers of 12 random nucleotides labeled each cDNA. Researchers report that each sample yielded at least 2.5 million CDR3-containing paired-end reads. TCRdb reprocessed the 5' RACE reads via MiXCR and lists one record per CDR3 protein. The sample yields a few hundred thousand distinct CDR3 sequences, 52% seen once. The chain employs TRBV27 and TRBJ2-7; D is unresolved. Sequencing used blood. This clonotype originated in a man in his fifties or sixties in good health. The CDR3 sequence is CASSKNVGIEQYF. DNA of the CDR3: TGTGCCAGCAGCAAAAATGTGGGGATAGAGCAGTACTTC.